This T cell receptor beta chain appears in the sequencing data of a study of control samples from healthy donors and cancer patients. Some clones are missing from TCRdb's copy, which holds only in-frame ones; the method was immunoSEQ multiplex PCR. Among more than 110,000 clones listed, roughly nine tenths were seen once. Germline CDR1 reads KGHSH; CDR2 reads LQKENI. This CDR3 comprises 15 residues. J was trimmed by 1 base and V by 5 bases; bases with no gene match: 3. The sequenced sample was blood. The J gene is TRBJ2-3, the V gene TRBV18; 10 bases map to TRBD1. This TCR came from a woman in her thirties in good health. CDR3 bases: TGTGCCAGCTCATCCGGGACAGGGGGCACAGATACGCAGTATTTT. This translates into CASSSGTGGTDTQYF.